What follows are 17 T cell receptor beta chains derived from one specimen sequenced in a study of technical replicates of blood from several donors (TCRdb year 2017). The library was made by the immunoSEQ multiplex PCR assay. What TCRdb holds here is the immuneACCESS table cut down to in-frame rearrangements. Part of the clones is not present; checked against another copy, under half of the missing clones reflect an unresolved V gene, and the others are unexplained. In this sample the table shows under 65,000 clones, approximately 95% of which occur a single time. About 0.39% of the sample goes to the ten largest clones. The source material was T cells isolated from PBMCs. The source is a human donor in good health.

J is TRBJ2-7 and V is TRBV7-2, with 7 bases matching TRBD2. The CDR3 has 14 amino acids. The ends lost 6 bases at V and 2 bases at J; junction bases unmatched: 7. Germline lookup yields CDR1 SGHTA and CDR2 FQGNSA. The CDR3 sequence is CASRLSGTTYEQYF. CDR3 bases: TGTGCCAGCAGGTTAAGCGGGACTACCTACGAGCAGTACTTC.

This chain links TRBV4-3 with TRBJ2-2; no firm D call. V shed 8 bases and J shed 3 bases, with 4 bases lying between them. Germline assignment: CDR1 LGHNA and CDR2 YSLEER. CDR3 length: 11 residues. CDR3 sequence: CASGYTGELFF. CDR3 nucleotides: TGCGCCAGCGGCTACACCGGGGAGCTGTTTTTT.

The chain employs TRBV30 and TRBJ2-7; TRBD1 matches 9 bases. The CDR3 loop spans 14 amino acids. Per germline, CDR1 GTSNPN and CDR2 SVGIG (reference sequence). V gave up 7 bases and J gave up 5 bases; unmatched junction bases: 12. The CDR3 here is CASLSTGGENEQYF. DNA of the CDR3: TGTGCCTCCCTATCTACAGGGGGCGAAAACGAGCAGTACTTC.

Points on this clone: The sample has other DNA sequences that encode this CDR3 too. The rearrangement links TRBV6-5 to TRBJ2-7; weak D call: TRBD2 (5 bases). The germline CDR1 and CDR2 sequences are MNHEY and SVGAGI. CDR3 size: 13 residues. V gave up 6 bases and J gave up 0 bases, with 9 bases separating them. CDR3 sequence: CASSPGLSYEQYF. CDR3 sequence (DNA): TGTGCCAGCAGCCCAGGACTCTCCTACGAGCAGTACTTC.

This chain uses TRBV28 with TRBJ2-5, with D perhaps matching TRBD1 (6 bases). The CDR3 has 13 amino acids. Germline V gene lookup returns CDR1 MDHEN and CDR2 SYDVKM. The ends were cut back, 3 bases at V and 5 bases at J, with 10 bases in the middle. CDR3: CASSFPGAETQYF. CDR3 sequence (DNA): TGTGCCAGCAGTTTCCCAGGGGCGGAGACCCAGTACTTC.

In its sample, this clone was seen a few times. The chain uses TRBV6-6 and TRBJ1-2; D might be TRBD1 (5 bases). This CDR3 spans 14 amino acids. CDR1 and CDR2 (germline): MNHNY, SVGAGI (reference sequence). The germline V and J ends were trimmed by 0 bases and 5 bases, with 10 bases remaining between them. For the CDR3, the DNA is TGTGCCAGCAGTTACTCGACTGGGGGGTATGGCTACACCTTC. It encodes CASSYSTGGYGYTF.

The chain combines TRBV6-5 with TRBJ2-2; D unresolved. The germline V and J ends were trimmed by 8 bases and 0 bases, with 10 bases remaining between them. This CDR3 is built from 14 residues. Germline V gives CDR1 MNHEY, CDR2 SVGAGI. The CDR3 region has the DNA TGTGCCAGCGGCCCGTTGCCGAACACCGGGGAGCTGTTTTTT. Translation gives CASGPLPNTGELFF.

The chain's CDR3 is CASSFGQGTNYGYTF. Written as DNA, the CDR3 is TGTGCCAGCAGTTTTGGACAGGGGACTAACTATGGCTACACCTTC. This chain uses TRBV6-5 with TRBJ1-2; 9 nucleotides agree with TRBD1. Germline CDR1 is MNHEY and CDR2 is SVGAGI. V lost 4 bases to trimming and J lost 0 bases; unmatched junction nucleotides: 3. CDR3 size: 15 residues.

The chain links TRBV5-3 to TRBJ2-7; 10 bases line up with TRBD2. TRBV5-3 is reported as an ORF; its role is uncertain. Trimming at V came to 1 base and at J to 4 bases, leaving 5 bases not matched to a gene. This CDR3 contains 15 residues. For the CDR3, the DNA is TGTGCCAGAAGCTTGACTAGCGGGACCCTTTACGAGCAGTACTTC. This translates into CARSLTSGTLYEQYF.

The V call is TRBV5-1, the J call TRBJ2-3; 10 bases fit TRBD2. CDR1 and CDR2 (germline): SGHRS, YFSETQ. The V and J ends lost 3 bases and 0 bases, in that order; junction bases with no gene match: 4. CDR3 length equals 16 residues. DNA of the CDR3: TGCGCCAGCAGCTATACTAGCGGGACTAGCACAGATACGCAGTATTTT. It encodes CASSYTSGTSTDTQYF.

This chain links TRBV11-3 with TRBJ2-3; 7 nucleotides align to TRBD1. Trimming at V came to 5 bases and at J to 1 base, leaving 9 bases not matched to a gene. Per germline, CDR1 SGHNT and CDR2 YENEEA. The CDR3 loop spans 16 amino acids. The CDR3 nucleotides are TGTGCCAGCAGCCTTCGGACAGGCTTGGGCACAGATACGCAGTATTTT. This codes for CASSLRTGLGTDTQYF.

The chain joins TRBV30 to TRBJ2-3; D is uncertain. The germline V and J ends were trimmed by 5 bases and 0 bases, with 6 bases remaining between them. The CDR3 extends over 12 amino acids. Germline CDR1 GTSNPN, CDR2 SVGIG (reference sequence). CDR3 DNA: TGTGCCTGGGGGCCGAGCACAGATACGCAGTATTTT. Its translation: CAWGPSTDTQYF.

V usage is TRBV30 and J usage is TRBJ1-2; possible D gene TRBD1, 5 bases. This CDR3 is built from 13 residues. V was pared by 1 base and J by 5 bases, with 11 bases between. CDR1 GTSNPN and CDR2 SVGIG come from the germline V gene (reference sequence). The CDR3 here is CAWSEDTEYGYTF. The CDR3 coding sequence is TGTGCCTGGAGTGAGGACACGGAGTATGGCTACACCTTC.

CDR3 residues: CAISLEYYEQFF. The CDR3 DNA sequence: TGTGCCATCAGTCTAGAGTATTATGAGCAGTTCTTC. This chain joins TRBV10-3 and TRBJ2-1; D uncertain. The germline CDR1 and CDR2 sequences are ENHRY and SYGVKD. This CDR3 contains 12 residues. The V end lost 5 bases, the J end lost 8 bases, and 10 bases lay between the germline ends.

This clone was detected only once. The chain combines TRBV27 with TRBJ1-2, with 11 positions matching TRBD1. CDR3 length: 14 residues. V shed 6 bases and J 2 bases; nucleotides not matched to a gene: 2. The germline V gene has CDR1 MNHEY and CDR2 SMNVEV (reference sequence). CDR3 amino acids: CASSGDRGNYGYTF. The CDR3 region has the DNA TGTGCCAGCAGCGGGGACAGGGGGAACTATGGCTACACCTTC.

The V gene is TRBV7-9, the J gene TRBJ1-3; D gene uncertain. Trimming removed 1 base at V and 0 bases at J, with 10 bases between. Germline V gene lookup returns CDR1 SEHNR and CDR2 FQNEAQ (reference sequence). The CDR3 is 16 residues long. DNA of the CDR3: TGTGCCAGCAGCTTAGGATCACTTACCTCTGGAAACACCATATATTTT. It yields the protein CASSLGSLTSGNTIYF.

The chain uses TRBV6-6 and TRBJ2-7, with a tentative D call TRBD2 (5 bases). Germline lookup yields CDR1 MNHNY and CDR2 SVGAGI (reference sequence). V lost 6 bases, J lost 2 bases, and 17 bases lay in between. The CDR3 sequence is 15 residues long. The CDR3 DNA sequence: TGTGCCAGCAGCCCCCAAGTGGGAGCGACCTACGAGCAGTACTTC. Its translation is CASSPQVGATYEQYF.